This T cell receptor (beta chain) came from a study of post-analysis software for immune sequencing data. Whole-study results and caveats: Relative to controls, patients had about five TRBV segments at higher frequency, with TRBV5-6, TRBV5-1 and TRBV20-1 among these. Relative to controls, patients with multiple sclerosis showed significantly lower normalized Chao1 diversity.

With respect to this clonotype: Its antigen is still unknown.

J lost 4 bases, V lost 5 bases, and 6 bases had no gene match. Germline assignment: CDR1 SEHNR and CDR2 FQNEAQ (reference sequence). CDR3 length: 15 amino acids. Prepared libraries of TCR beta cDNA carried unique molecular identifiers. cDNA molecules numbering 450,000 to 650,000 came from roughly 1.1 to 9.2 million T cells. TCRdb ran MiXCR on the PCR reads and lists one entry per CDR3 protein. The sample carries about 760,000 distinct CDR3 sequences, about 27% recorded once. Sequenced sample: blood. The receptor was isolated from a girl aged 10 to 17 with multiple sclerosis. The chain links TRBV7-9 to TRBJ1-4; 8 bases agree with TRBD1. This CDR3 reads CASSRRTGHNEKLFF. In nucleotides, the CDR3 is TGTGCCAGCAGCCGGCGGACAGGGCATAATGAAAAACTGTTTTTT.